Detailed here is one TCR beta chain. Its cognate antigen is unknown. The authors made TCR beta cDNA from 500 ng total RNA with a constant-region primer. The TCR beta library was amplified through three nested multiplex PCR rounds in a modified ARM-PCR procedure. Amplification in the first two PCR rounds was performed using TRBV1-TRBV30 forward primers and a C-beta reverse primer for approximately 10 cycles each. A single record per CDR3 protein comes from TCRdb applying MiXCR to the multiplex PCR reads. This sample has 95,000 to 150,000 distinct CDR3 sequences, with 55% to 75% found just once. This record comes from a study of tumor-infiltrating lymphocytes in primary liver carcinoma. The CDR3 runs to 16 residues. Germline CDR1 is SGHAT and CDR2 is FQDESV (reference sequence). Losses at the gene ends were 7 bases for V and 0 bases for J; bases not matched to a gene: 8. Scientists recovered RNA and DNA together from about 21-30 mg of unsorted bulk tissue.

Study-wide findings and caveats: Tumor tissue displayed a significantly greater top-250-clone fraction than blood (p = 0.039).

This receptor was taken from a woman in her sixties with primary liver carcinoma and hepatitis B virus infection. The sequenced sample was liver tumor tissue from sampling region 3. Subset denoted: tumor region T3, left-lateral pole. The chain is built from TRBV11-1 and TRBJ2-3; 9 bases agree with TRBD2. CDR3 in DNA: TGTGCCAGCATCACTGGACTAGCGACTAGCACAGATACGCAGTATTTT. Translating gives CASITGLATSTDTQYF.